This T cell receptor (beta chain) was obtained from a study of blood T cell repertoires in COVID-19 (TCRdb year 2020). Describing the broader study: The collaborator samples originated in the United States, Italy and Spain and spanned the acute and convalescent phases of COVID-19. The repertoires were made available in a free public database intended to serve as a resource for research on the immune response to SARS-CoV-2. Where available, HLA class I and class II types were obtained from metadata supplied by the sample provider rather than from assay-based typing. Samples came from the ongoing ImmuneRACE study (first 160 participants) plus 1,254 subjects from 6 global collaborators. Deeply sampled blood TCRbeta repertoires from subjects exposed to, actively infected with, or recovered from COVID-19 were included in the dataset. Nearly every sample came with metadata listing a de-identified subject ID, COVID-19 status, age in years and sex. The prospective study material was composed of cDNA or gDNA derived from T cells, B-cell-depleted T cells, or PBMCs.

Whole blood was collected in K2EDTA tubes by collaborating institutions according to the institutions' own protocols. For TCRbeta analysis, collaborator samples were shipped as frozen whole blood, as isolated PBMCs, or as DNA extracted from either sample type. TCRbeta CDR3 regions were amplified from genomic DNA using the immunoSEQ Assay, a bias-controlled multiplex PCR. Regarding the original processing steps: The number of nucleated cells in each sample was estimated by amplification of reference gene primers within the assay. Sequence reads were collapsed and filtered to measure the absolute abundance of every unique TCRbeta CDR3 rearrangement. For each sample, productive Simpson clonality was calculated as the square root of Simpson's diversity index across productive rearrangements. TCRdb re-hosts the immuneACCESS table, in-frame sequences only. Its copies lack some clones; in the studies checked, an unresolved V gene accounts for under half of them, and the cause for the rest is not known. From that table come the V and J calls and clone size; the DNA was used to work out D and trimming. The sample has tens of thousands of clones on record, about 83% of them singletons. About a quarter of the sample belongs to the ten largest clones.

The CDR3 covers 18 residues, taking in both the cysteine and the phenylalanine. Only CDR3 DNA is held: 54 bases, read in frame from base 1. CDR1 LGHDT and CDR2 YNNKEL were looked up in the germline V gene (reference sequence). For this chain, trimming is 3 bases at the V end and 10 bases at the J end, and the number of junction bases without a gene match is 15. Overall study outcomes, separate from this receptor: How much clinical and demographic metadata was included differed by source and by participant, and the metadata was provided uncurated.

For this clone: Its antigen is not yet known. No clone much larger than this one lies a single base away; base qualities are absent.

The sequence links TRBV3-1 (or the pseudogene TRBV3-2) to TRBJ2-1, and 13 junctional nucleotides match TRBD2. Sequencing input: peripheral blood. This sequence originates from a human donor with active COVID-19. The donor label of this sample is uncertain. CDR3 sequence: CASSHWGARTSGSWEQFF. The DNA sequence follows: TGTGCCAGCAGCCACTGGGGGGCACGGACTAGCGGGAGCTGGGAGCAGTTCTTC.